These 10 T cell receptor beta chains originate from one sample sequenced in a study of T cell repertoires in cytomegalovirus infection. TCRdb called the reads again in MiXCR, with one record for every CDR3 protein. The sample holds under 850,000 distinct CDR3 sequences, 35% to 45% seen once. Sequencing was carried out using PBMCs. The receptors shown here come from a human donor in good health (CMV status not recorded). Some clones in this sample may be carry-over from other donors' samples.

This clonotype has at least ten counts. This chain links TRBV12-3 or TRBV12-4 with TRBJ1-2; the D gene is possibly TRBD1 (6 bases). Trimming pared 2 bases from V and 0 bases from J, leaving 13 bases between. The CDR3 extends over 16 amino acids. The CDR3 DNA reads TGTGCCAGCAGTTTATTCCCGCAGGGGACTAACTATGGCTACACCTTC. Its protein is CASSLFPQGTNYGYTF.

CDR3 sequence reads: CASSTDSENIQYF. The DNA of the CDR3 is TGTGCCAGCAGTACGGACAGCGAAAACATTCAGTACTTC. The chain links TRBV28 to TRBJ2-4; possibly TRBD1 for D (6 bases). This CDR3 is 13 amino acids long. Trimming stripped 5 bases from V and 5 bases from J, with 10 bases between. Germline CDR1 MDHEN, CDR2 SYDVKM.

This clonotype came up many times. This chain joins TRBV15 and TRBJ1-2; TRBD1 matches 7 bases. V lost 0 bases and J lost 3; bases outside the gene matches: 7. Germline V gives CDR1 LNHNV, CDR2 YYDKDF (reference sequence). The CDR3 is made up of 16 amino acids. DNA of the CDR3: TGTGCCACCAGCAGAGATTACAAGGGGGCAGACTATGGCTACACCTTC. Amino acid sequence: CATSRDYKGADYGYTF.

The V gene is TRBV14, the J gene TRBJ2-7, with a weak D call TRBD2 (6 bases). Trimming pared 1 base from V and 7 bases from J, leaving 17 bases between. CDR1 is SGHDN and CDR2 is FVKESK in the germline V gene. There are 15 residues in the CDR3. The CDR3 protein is CASSQGLRRVREQYF. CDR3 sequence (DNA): TGTGCCAGCAGCCAAGGACTGAGGAGGGTTCGAGAGCAGTACTTC.

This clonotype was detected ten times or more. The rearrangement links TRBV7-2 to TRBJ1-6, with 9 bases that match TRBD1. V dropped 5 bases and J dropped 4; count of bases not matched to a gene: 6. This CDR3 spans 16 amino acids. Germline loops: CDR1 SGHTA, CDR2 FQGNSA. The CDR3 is CASSGQGRVYNSPLHF. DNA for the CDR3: TGTGCCAGCAGCGGACAGGGGAGGGTTTATAATTCACCCCTCCACTTT.

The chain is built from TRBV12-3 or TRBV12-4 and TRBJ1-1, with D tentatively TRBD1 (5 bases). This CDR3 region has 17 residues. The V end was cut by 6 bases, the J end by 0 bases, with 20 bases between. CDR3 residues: CASRPPGTGLLNTEAFF. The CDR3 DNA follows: TGTGCCAGCAGGCCCCCTGGGACCGGACTTTTGAACACTGAAGCTTTCTTT.

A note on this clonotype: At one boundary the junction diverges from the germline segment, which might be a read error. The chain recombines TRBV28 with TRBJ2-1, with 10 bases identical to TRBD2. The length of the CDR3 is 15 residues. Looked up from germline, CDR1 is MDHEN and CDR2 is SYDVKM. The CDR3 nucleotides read TGTGCCAGCAGTCAACTAGCGGGGCGCTACAATGAGCATTTCTTC. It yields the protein CASSQLAGRYNEHFF.

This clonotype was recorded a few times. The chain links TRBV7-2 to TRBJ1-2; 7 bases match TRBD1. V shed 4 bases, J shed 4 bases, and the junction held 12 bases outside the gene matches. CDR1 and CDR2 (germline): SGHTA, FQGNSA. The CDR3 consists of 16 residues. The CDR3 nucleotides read TGTGCCAGCAGCTCGCCGCGACAGGGAATTTTCTATGGCTACACCTTC. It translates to CASSSPRQGIFYGYTF.

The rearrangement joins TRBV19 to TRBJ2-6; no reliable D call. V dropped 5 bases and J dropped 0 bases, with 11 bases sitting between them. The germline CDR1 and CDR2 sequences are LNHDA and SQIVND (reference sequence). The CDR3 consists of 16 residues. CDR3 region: CASSPTHHSGANVLTF. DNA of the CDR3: TGTGCCAGTAGTCCTACCCATCACTCTGGGGCCAACGTCCTGACTTTC.

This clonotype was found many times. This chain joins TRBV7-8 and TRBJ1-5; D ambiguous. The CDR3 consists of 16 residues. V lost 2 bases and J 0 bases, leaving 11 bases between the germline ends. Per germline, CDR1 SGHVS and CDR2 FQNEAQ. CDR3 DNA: TGTGCCAGCAGCTTATACGAGGCATATAGCAATCAGCCCCAGCATTTT. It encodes CASSLYEAYSNQPQHF.